Each of the 5 T cell receptor beta chains below was sequenced from the same sample in a study of shared clonotypes between healthy human individuals. Sequencing was performed with immunoSEQ multiplex PCR; in TCRdb, only in-frame clones are kept and a portion is missing. The repertoire has some 550,000 clones, around 97% of them found once; the top ten carry 0.045% to 0.07%. The sequenced sample consisted of naive CD4+ T cells sorted from blood. Subset noted: CD45RA+ positively selected. All receptors derive from a woman aged 25-40 years in good health.

The chain uses TRBV28 and TRBJ2-7; TRBD1 is a possible D gene (6 bases). The CDR3 runs to 15 residues. Germline lookup yields CDR1 MDHEN and CDR2 SYDVKM. Trimming shortened V by 5 bases and J by 5 bases, and 19 bases separated the two germline ends. The CDR3 DNA follows: TGTGCCAGCAGTGCCAGGGGTGCCTGGGGGAACGAGCAGTACTTC. It yields the protein CASSARGAWGNEQYF.

The CDR3 nucleotides read TGTGCCAGCAGTTTATCTTGGACGGCCTACGAGCAGTACTTC. Translated: CASSLSWTAYEQYF. The rearrangement uses TRBV28 and TRBJ2-7, with D uncertain. The CDR3 spans 14 residues. V dropped 1 base and J dropped 2 bases, with 9 bases sitting between them. Germline lookup yields CDR1 MDHEN and CDR2 SYDVKM.

V and J are TRBV5-1 and TRBJ1-3, with 10 bases matching TRBD1. There are 18 residues in the CDR3. V was pared by 0 bases and J by 2 bases, with 8 bases of the junction left unmatched. Germline values: CDR1 SGHRS, CDR2 YFSETQ. The CDR3 DNA is TGCGCCAGCAGCTTGGGGTTCCCCGGGACAGGGGCTGGAAACACCATATATTTT. This translates into CASSLGFPGTGAGNTIYF.

J is TRBJ2-1 and V is TRBV20-1; D is tentatively TRBD1 or TRBD2 (5 bases each). V was clipped by 4 bases and J by 6 bases, with 7 bases between them. The CDR3 covers 11 residues. Germline V gives CDR1 DFQATT, CDR2 SNEGSKA (reference sequence). The CDR3 protein is CSANGANEQFF. CDR3 in DNA: TGCAGTGCTAACGGGGCCAATGAGCAGTTCTTC.

The chain joins TRBV5-1 to TRBJ1-3; 7 nucleotides agree with TRBD1. The V segment lost 4 bases and the J segment 0 bases; nucleotides outside the gene matches: 7. The CDR3 sequence is 16 residues long. CDR1 is SGHRS and CDR2 is YFSETQ in the germline V gene. CDR3 sequence: CASSPPGQSSGNTIYF. CDR3 DNA sequence: TGCGCCAGCAGCCCACCGGGACAGAGCTCTGGAAACACCATATATTTT.